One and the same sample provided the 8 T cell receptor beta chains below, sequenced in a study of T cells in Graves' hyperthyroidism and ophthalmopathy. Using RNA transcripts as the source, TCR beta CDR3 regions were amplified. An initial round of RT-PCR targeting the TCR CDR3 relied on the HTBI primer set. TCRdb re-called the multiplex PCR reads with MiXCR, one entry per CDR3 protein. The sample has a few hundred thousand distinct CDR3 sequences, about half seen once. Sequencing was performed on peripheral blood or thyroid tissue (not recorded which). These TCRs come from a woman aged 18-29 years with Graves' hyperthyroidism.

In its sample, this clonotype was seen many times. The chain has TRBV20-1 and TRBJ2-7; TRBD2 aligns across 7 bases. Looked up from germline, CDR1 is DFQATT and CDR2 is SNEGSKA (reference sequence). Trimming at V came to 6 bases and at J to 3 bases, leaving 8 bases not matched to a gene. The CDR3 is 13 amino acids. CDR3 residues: CSAARLADYEQYF. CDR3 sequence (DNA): TGCAGTGCCGCCCGGCTAGCGGACTACGAGCAGTACTTC.

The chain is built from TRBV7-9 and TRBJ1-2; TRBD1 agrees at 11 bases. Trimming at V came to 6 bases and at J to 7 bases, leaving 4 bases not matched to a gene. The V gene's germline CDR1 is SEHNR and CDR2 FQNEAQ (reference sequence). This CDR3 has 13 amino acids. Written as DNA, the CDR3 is TGTGCCAGCAGATCGGACAGGGGGCTTGGCTACACCTTC. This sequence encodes CASRSDRGLGYTF.

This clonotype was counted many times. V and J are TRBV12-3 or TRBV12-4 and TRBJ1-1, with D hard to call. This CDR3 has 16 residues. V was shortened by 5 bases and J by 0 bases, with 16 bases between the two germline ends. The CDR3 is CASSPGVRNLNTEAFF. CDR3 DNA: TGTGCCAGCAGTCCTGGGGTGAGAAACCTGAACACTGAAGCTTTCTTT.

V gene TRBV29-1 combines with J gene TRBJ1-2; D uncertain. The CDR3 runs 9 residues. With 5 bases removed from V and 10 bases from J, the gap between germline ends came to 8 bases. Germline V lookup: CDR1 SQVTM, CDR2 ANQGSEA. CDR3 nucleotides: TGCAGCGTTTGGGAGATCTACACCTTC. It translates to CSVWEIYTF.

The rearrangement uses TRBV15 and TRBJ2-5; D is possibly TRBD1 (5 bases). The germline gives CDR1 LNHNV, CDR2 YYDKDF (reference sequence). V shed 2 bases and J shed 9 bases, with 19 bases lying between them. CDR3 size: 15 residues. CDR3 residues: CATSRFRQGNQPQYF. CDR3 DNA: TGTGCCACCAGCAGATTTCGGCAGGGCAATCAGCCCCAGTACTTC.

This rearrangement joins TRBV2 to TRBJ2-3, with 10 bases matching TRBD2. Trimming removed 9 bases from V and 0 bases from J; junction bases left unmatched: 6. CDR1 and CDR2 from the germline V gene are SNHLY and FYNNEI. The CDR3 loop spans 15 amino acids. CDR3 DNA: TGTGCCAGGACACTAGCGGGGTTTAGCACAGATACGCAGTATTTT. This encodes CARTLAGFSTDTQYF.

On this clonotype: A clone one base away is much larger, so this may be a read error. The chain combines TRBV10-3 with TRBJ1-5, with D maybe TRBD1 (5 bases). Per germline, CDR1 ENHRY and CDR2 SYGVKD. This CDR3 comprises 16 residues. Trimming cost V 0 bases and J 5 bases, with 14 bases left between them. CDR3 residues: CAISESSIRADQPQHF. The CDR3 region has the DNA TGTGCCATCAGTGAGTCGAGTATCAGGGCTGATCAGCCCCAGCATTTT.

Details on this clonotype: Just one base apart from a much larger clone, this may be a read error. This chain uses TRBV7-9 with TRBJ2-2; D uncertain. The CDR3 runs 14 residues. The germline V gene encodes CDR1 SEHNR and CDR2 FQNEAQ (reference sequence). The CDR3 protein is CASGLRPNTGELFF. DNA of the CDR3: TGTGCCAGCGGCTTACGGCCTAATACCGGGGAGCTGTTTTTT.